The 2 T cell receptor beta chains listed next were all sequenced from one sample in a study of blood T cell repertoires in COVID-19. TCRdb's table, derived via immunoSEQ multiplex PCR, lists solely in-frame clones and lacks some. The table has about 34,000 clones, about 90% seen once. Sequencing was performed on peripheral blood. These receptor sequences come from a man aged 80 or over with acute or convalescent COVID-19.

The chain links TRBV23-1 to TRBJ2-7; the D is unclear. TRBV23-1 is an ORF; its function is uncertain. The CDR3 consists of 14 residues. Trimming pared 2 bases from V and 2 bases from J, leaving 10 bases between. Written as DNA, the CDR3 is TGCGCCAGCAGTCAACTGGTACAGACCTACGAGCAGTACTTC. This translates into CASSQLVQTYEQYF.

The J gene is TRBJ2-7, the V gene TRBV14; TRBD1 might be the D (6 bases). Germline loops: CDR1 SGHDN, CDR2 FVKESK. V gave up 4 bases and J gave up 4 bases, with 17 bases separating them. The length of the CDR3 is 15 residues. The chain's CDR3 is CASSRPGHSEYEQYF. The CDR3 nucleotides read TGTGCCAGCAGCCGGCCGGGACACTCAGAGTACGAGCAGTACTTC.